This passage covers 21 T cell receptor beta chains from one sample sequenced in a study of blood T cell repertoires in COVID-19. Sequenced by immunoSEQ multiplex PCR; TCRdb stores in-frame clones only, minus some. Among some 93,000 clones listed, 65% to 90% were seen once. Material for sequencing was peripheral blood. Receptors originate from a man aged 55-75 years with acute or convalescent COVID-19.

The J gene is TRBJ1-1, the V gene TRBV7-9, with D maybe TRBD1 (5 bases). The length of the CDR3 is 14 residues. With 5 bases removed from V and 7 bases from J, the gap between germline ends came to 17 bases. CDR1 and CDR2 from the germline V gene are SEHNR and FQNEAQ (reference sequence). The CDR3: CASSVGRVAREAFF. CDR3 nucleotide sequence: TGTGCCAGCAGCGTCGGCAGGGTAGCCCGTGAAGCTTTCTTT.

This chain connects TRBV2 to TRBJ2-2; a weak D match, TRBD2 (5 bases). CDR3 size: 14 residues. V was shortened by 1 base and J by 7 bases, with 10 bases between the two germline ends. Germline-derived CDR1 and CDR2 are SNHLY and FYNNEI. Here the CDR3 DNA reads TGTGCCAGCAGTGAAGTACTAGAGATCGGGGAGCTGTTTTTT. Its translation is CASSEVLEIGELFF.

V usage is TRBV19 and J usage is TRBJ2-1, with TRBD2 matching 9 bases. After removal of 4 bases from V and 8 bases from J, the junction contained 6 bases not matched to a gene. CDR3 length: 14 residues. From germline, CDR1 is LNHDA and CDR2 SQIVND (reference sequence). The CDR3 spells CASSNSGGGYEQFF. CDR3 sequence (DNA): TGTGCCAGTAGTAATAGCGGGGGTGGGTATGAGCAGTTCTTC. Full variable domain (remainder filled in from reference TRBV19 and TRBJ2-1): DGGITQSPKYLFRKEGQNVTLSCEQNLNHDAMYWYRQDPGQGLRLIYYSQIVNDFQKGDIAEGYSVSREKKESFPLTVTSAQKNPTAFYLCASSNSGGGYEQFFGPGTRLTVL.

The CDR3 coding sequence is TGTGCCAGTAGTGGGACAGGGTGGAAAAAACTGTTTTTT. Translating gives CASSGTGWKKLFF. This chain links TRBV19 with TRBJ1-4; 9 bases fit TRBD1. The V segment lost 5 bases and the J segment 9 bases; nucleotides outside the gene matches: 4. Per the germline V gene, CDR1 is LNHDA and CDR2 is SQIVND (reference sequence). The CDR3 length is 13 residues. Full variable domain (remainder filled in from reference TRBV19 and TRBJ1-4): DGGITQSPKYLFRKEGQNVTLSCEQNLNHDAMYWYRQDPGQGLRLIYYSQIVNDFQKGDIAEGYSVSREKKESFPLTVTSAQKNPTAFYLCASSGTGWKKLFFGSGTQLSVL.

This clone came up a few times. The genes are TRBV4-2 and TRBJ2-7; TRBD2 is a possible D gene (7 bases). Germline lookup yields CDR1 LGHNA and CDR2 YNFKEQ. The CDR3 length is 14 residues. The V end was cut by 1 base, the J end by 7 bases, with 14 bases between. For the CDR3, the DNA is TGTGCCAGCAGCCAAGTTCACGGGGGGCGGGAGCAGTACTTC. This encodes CASSQVHGGREQYF.

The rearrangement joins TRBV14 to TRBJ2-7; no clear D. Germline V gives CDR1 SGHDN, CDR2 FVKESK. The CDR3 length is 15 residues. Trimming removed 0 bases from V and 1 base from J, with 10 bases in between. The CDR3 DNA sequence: TGTGCCAGCAGCCAAGACTTGGGCGCTTCCTACGAGCAGTACTTC. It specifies CASSQDLGASYEQYF.

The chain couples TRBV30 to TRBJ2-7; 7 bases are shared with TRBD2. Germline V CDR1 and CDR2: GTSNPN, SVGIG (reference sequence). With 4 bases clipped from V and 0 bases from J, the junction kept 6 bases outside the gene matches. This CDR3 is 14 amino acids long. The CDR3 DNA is TGTGCCTGGACCACAGGCGGGAGCTCCTACGAGCAGTACTTC. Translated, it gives CAWTTGGSSYEQYF.

The DNA of the CDR3 is TGTGCCAGCACCGAAAGTGTGGGCCCTTACAATGAGCAGTTCTTC. This gives the protein CASTESVGPYNEQFF. This chain uses TRBV7-8 with TRBJ2-1; D uncertain. The CDR3 is made up of 15 amino acids. V lost 7 bases to trimming and J lost 4 bases, with 17 bases between them. CDR1 SGHVS and CDR2 FQNEAQ come from the germline V gene.

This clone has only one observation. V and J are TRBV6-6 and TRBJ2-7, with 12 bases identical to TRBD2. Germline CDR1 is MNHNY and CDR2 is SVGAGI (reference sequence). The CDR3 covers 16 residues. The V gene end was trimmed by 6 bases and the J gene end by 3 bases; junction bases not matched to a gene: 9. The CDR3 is CASSRALAGGIYEQYF. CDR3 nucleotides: TGTGCCAGCAGCCGCGCCCTAGCGGGAGGGATCTACGAGCAGTACTTC.

In nucleotides, the CDR3 is TGCGCCAGCAGCCAGAGCACAGGGTCTGAAAAACTGTTTTTT. Translating gives CASSQSTGSEKLFF. V is TRBV4-1 and J is TRBJ1-4; a weak D match, TRBD1 (6 bases). This CDR3 is built from 14 residues. From germline, CDR1 is MGHRA and CDR2 YSYEKL. V gave up 3 bases and J gave up 7 bases, with 12 bases separating them.

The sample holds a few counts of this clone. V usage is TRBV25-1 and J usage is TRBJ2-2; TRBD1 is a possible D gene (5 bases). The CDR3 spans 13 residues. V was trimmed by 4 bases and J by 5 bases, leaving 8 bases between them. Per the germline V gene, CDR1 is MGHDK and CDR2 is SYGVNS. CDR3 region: CASSARETGELFF. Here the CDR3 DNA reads TGTGCCAGCAGTGCCAGGGAAACCGGGGAGCTGTTTTTT.

Here the CDR3 DNA reads TGTGCCAGCAGCTTGTGGGGAGGGGATGAGACCCAGTACTTC. Translating it yields CASSLWGGDETQYF. The V and J genes are TRBV5-6 and TRBJ2-5; 7 positions agree with TRBD2. The V and J ends lost 1 base and 5 bases, in that order; junction bases with no gene match: 5. Looked up from germline, CDR1 is SGHDT and CDR2 is YYEEEE. The CDR3 loop spans 14 amino acids.

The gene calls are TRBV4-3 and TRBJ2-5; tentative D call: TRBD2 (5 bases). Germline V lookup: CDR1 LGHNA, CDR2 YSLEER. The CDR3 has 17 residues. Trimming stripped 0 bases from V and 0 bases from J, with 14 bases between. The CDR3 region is CASSQDFFGVYQETQYF. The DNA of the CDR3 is TGCGCCAGCAGCCAAGATTTTTTCGGGGTGTACCAAGAGACCCAGTACTTC.

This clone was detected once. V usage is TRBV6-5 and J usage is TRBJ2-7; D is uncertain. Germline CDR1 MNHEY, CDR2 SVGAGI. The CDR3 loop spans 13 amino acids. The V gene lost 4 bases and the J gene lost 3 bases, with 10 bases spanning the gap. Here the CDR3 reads CASSFFPYYEQYF. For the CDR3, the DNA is TGTGCCAGCAGTTTTTTCCCGTACTACGAGCAGTACTTC.

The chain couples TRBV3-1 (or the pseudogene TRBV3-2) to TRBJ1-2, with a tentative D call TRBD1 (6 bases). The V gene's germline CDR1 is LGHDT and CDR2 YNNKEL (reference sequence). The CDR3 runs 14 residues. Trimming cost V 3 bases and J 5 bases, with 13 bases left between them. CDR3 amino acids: CASSQRTDPYGYTF. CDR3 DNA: TGTGCCAGCAGCCAGAGGACAGACCCTTATGGCTACACCTTC.

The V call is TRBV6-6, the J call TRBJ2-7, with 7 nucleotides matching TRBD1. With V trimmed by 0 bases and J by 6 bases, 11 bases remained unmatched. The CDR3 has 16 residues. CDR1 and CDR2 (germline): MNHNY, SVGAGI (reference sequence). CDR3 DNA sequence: TGTGCCAGCAGTTACTCTATCAGGGCCGGACAGGCCGAGCAGTACTTC. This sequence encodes CASSYSIRAGQAEQYF.

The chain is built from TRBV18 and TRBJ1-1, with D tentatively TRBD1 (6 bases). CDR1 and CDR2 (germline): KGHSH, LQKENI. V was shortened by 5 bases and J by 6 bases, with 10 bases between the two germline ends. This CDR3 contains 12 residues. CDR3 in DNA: TGTGCCAGCTCAGAAGGGGGTTCTGAAGCTTTCTTT. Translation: CASSEGGSEAFF.

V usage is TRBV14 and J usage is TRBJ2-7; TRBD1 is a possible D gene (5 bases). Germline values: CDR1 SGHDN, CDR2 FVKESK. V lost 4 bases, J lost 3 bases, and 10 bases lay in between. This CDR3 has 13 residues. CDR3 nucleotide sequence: TGTGCCAGCAGCCCCAGGGTTTTCTACGAGCAGTACTTC. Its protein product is CASSPRVFYEQYF.

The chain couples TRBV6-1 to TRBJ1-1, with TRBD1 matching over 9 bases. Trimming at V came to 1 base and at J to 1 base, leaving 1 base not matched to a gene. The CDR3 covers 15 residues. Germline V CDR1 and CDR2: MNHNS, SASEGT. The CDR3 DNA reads TGTGCCAGCAGTGAAGACAGGGGGCGGAACACTGAAGCTTTCTTT. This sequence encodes CASSEDRGRNTEAFF.

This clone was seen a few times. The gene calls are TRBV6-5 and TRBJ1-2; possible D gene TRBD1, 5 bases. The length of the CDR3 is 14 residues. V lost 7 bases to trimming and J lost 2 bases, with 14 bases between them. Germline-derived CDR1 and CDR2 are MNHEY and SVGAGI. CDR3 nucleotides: TGTGCCAGCAAGCTGGGGCAGGGCAACTATGGCTACACCTTC. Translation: CASKLGQGNYGYTF.

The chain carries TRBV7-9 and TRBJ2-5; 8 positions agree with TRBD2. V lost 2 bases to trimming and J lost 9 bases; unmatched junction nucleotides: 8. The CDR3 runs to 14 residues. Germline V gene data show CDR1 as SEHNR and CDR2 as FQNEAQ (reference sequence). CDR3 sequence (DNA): TGTGCCAGCAGCTTAATTCGGGAGGGGATGGCCCAGTACTTC. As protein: CASSLIREGMAQYF.